These 31 T cell receptor beta chains originate from one sample sequenced in a study of shared clonotypes between healthy human individuals. Method: immunoSEQ multiplex PCR; TCRdb's copy keeps in-frame clones and lacks some. Seen here are roughly 2.2 million clones, 93% observed once, and the top ten hold about 0.39%. The sample comprised naive CD4+ T cells from PBMCs. Indicated subset: CD45RA+ positively selected. These receptors were collected from a man between 18 and 35 years old in good health. Some clones in this sample may be carry-over from other donors' samples.

The chain uses TRBV6-5 and TRBJ1-2; D may be TRBD1 (6 bases). CDR1 is MNHEY and CDR2 is SVGAGI in the germline V gene. This CDR3 has 13 amino acids. Trimming shortened V by 9 bases and J by 1 base, and 12 bases separated the two germline ends. CDR3 residues: CASGQFDNYGYTF. The CDR3 DNA follows: TGTGCCAGTGGACAGTTCGATAACTATGGCTACACCTTC.

The chain employs TRBV6-1 and TRBJ1-2, with D unresolved. The ends were cut back, 6 bases at V and 8 bases at J, with 13 bases in the middle. CDR3 size: 12 residues. In germline, CDR1 is MNHNS, CDR2 SASEGT. The CDR3 DNA reads TGTGCCAGCAGAGATCAGCCGAGCGGCTACACCTTC. Translated: CASRDQPSGYTF.

The genes are TRBV27 and TRBJ1-5; D uncertain. The CDR3 covers 13 residues. The germline CDR1 and CDR2 sequences are MNHEY and SMNVEV (reference sequence). V dropped 6 bases and J dropped 4 bases, with 10 bases sitting between them. The CDR3 is CASSSSLNQPQHF. CDR3 bases: TGTGCCAGCAGCTCATCGCTTAATCAGCCCCAGCATTTT.

A word on this clone: Distinct nucleotide sequences in the sample also encode this CDR3. In DNA, the CDR3 is TGCAGCGTTGACACAGGGAGCTCCTACGAGCAGTACTTC. As protein: CSVDTGSSYEQYF. The chain uses TRBV29-1 and TRBJ2-7, with D maybe TRBD1 (6 bases). Germline CDR1 SQVTM, CDR2 ANQGSEA. The germline V and J ends were trimmed by 3 bases and 0 bases, with 9 bases remaining between them. This CDR3 is built from 13 residues.

The chain recombines TRBV5-1 with TRBJ2-5; D might be TRBD1 (7 bases). Trimming removed 5 bases at V and 10 bases at J, with 18 bases between. Germline V lookup: CDR1 SGHRS, CDR2 YFSETQ. There are 13 residues in the CDR3. The CDR3 protein is CASSPRQGGFQYF. CDR3 coding DNA: TGCGCCAGCAGTCCACGACAGGGAGGTTTCCAGTACTTC.

The V call is TRBV30, the J call TRBJ2-1; 7 positions match TRBD2. The CDR3 runs 18 residues. Germline V CDR1 and CDR2: GTSNPN, SVGIG (reference sequence). The ends lost 0 bases at V and 4 bases at J; junction bases unmatched: 15. Here the CDR3 DNA reads TGTGCCTGGAGTGTTTTTGATCCGGGAGGACTGATATACAATGAGCAGTTCTTC. Residues: CAWSVFDPGGLIYNEQFF.

The chain combines TRBV19 with TRBJ1-1; a possible D gene is TRBD1 (6 bases). CDR3 length: 13 amino acids. Per germline, CDR1 LNHDA and CDR2 SQIVND (reference sequence). The V end was cut by 1 base, the J end by 11 bases, with 14 bases between. Here the CDR3 DNA reads TGTGCCAGTAGTATAGGGGGGGACACGGCGGCTTTCTTT. Protein sequence: CASSIGGDTAAFF.

The chain joins TRBV28 to TRBJ1-2, with 8 positions matching TRBD1. Germline V gene data show CDR1 as MDHEN and CDR2 as SYDVKM. Unmatched junction bases numbered 6, after V lost 6 bases and J lost 3 bases. This CDR3 has 14 amino acids. The CDR3 here is CASRPTQGDYGYTF. CDR3 nucleotides: TGTGCCAGCAGGCCGACACAGGGGGACTATGGCTACACCTTC.

V usage is TRBV6-5 and J usage is TRBJ1-2; tentative D call: TRBD1 (5 bases). Between the trimmed V and J ends, which lost 6 bases and 2 bases, there was a span of 10 bases. The CDR3 extends over 13 amino acids. Germline CDR1 reads MNHEY; CDR2 reads SVGAGI. The CDR3 sequence is CASSRKGNYGYTF. The DNA for the CDR3 is TGTGCCAGCAGCCGGAAGGGGAACTATGGCTACACCTTC.

This chain links TRBV28 with TRBJ2-2, with D perhaps matching TRBD1 (6 bases). CDR1 MDHEN and CDR2 SYDVKM come from the germline V gene. The CDR3 has 17 amino acids. Trimming removed 0 bases from V and 4 bases from J, with 15 bases in between. The CDR3: CASSLWTRGSGTGELFF. The CDR3 DNA reads TGTGCCAGCAGTTTATGGACGAGGGGGTCGGGCACCGGGGAGCTGTTTTTT.

The chain combines TRBV9 with TRBJ1-1; D ambiguous. From germline, CDR1 is SGDLS and CDR2 YYNGEE. The CDR3 sequence is 17 residues long. The ends were cut back, 0 bases at V and 3 bases at J, with 18 bases in the middle. The CDR3 region is CASSVGGTSERDTEAFF. As DNA, the CDR3 is TGTGCCAGCAGCGTAGGCGGCACCTCTGAGAGGGACACTGAAGCTTTCTTT. Combining the CDR3 with reference TRBV9 and TRBJ1-1 gives the whole variable domain DSGVTQTPKHLITATGQRVTLRCSPRSGDLSVYWYQQSLDQGLQFLIQYYNGEERAKGNILERFSAQQFPDLHSELNLSSLELGDSALYFCASSVGGTSERDTEAFFGQGTRLTVV.

Turning to this clone: Other DNA sequences from this sample encode an identical CDR3 as well. This chain links TRBV4-1 with TRBJ1-4; perhaps TRBD1 as D (6 bases). V lost 2 bases and J lost 8, with 12 bases in between. Looked up from germline, CDR1 is MGHRA and CDR2 is YSYEKL. The CDR3 sequence is 14 residues long. In DNA, the CDR3 is TGCGCCAGCAGCCAAACAGGGTTTGGGGAAAAACTGTTTTTT. It is translated as CASSQTGFGEKLFF.

The chain employs TRBV7-7 and TRBJ2-1, with unresolved D. In germline, CDR1 is SSHAT, CDR2 FNYEAQ (reference sequence). The CDR3 consists of 11 residues. V lost 4 bases and J lost 10, with 8 bases in between. CDR3 region: CASSSGVEQFF. CDR3 sequence (DNA): TGTGCCAGCAGCTCAGGTGTCGAGCAGTTCTTC.

The chain combines TRBV11-3 with TRBJ2-1; 13 nucleotides agree with TRBD2. The germline gives CDR1 SGHNT, CDR2 YENEEA. The CDR3 consists of 20 residues. V lost 4 bases to trimming and J lost 8 bases; unmatched junction nucleotides: 20. CDR3 in DNA: TGTGCCAGCAGCTCGAATGCTCTACCAACTAGCGGGAGGGCCATCGATGAGCAGTTCTTC. It specifies CASSSNALPTSGRAIDEQFF.

The rearrangement uses TRBV2 and TRBJ2-2, with TRBD1 matching over 9 bases. CDR1 is SNHLY and CDR2 is FYNNEI in the germline V gene. Trimming took 6 bases from V and 6 from J; bases not matched to a gene: 5. This CDR3 comprises 14 residues. The CDR3 here is CASRGQGVSGELFF. DNA of the CDR3: TGTGCCAGCAGGGGACAGGGTGTGTCCGGGGAGCTGTTTTTT. Together with reference TRBV2 and TRBJ2-2, the CDR3 gives the full variable domain: EPEVTQTPSHQVTQMGQEVILRCVPISNHLYFYWYRQILGQKVEFLVSFYNNEISEKSEIFDDQFSVERPDGSNFTLKIRSTKLEDSAMYFCASRGQGVSGELFFGEGSRLTVL.

The chain recombines TRBV6-6 with TRBJ1-4; D not resolved. This CDR3 is built from 13 residues. Germline values: CDR1 MNHNY, CDR2 SVGAGI (reference sequence). V dropped 4 bases and J dropped 3 bases, with 6 bases sitting between them. Written as DNA, the CDR3 is TGTGCCAGCAGTTCTACAGCTAATGAAAAACTGTTTTTT. As protein: CASSSTANEKLFF.

Only one count was recorded for this clone. The chain couples TRBV18 to TRBJ2-7, with TRBD2 as a possible D gene (6 bases). V gave up 4 bases and J gave up 3 bases, with 10 bases separating them. From germline, CDR1 is KGHSH and CDR2 LQKENI. The CDR3 runs to 13 residues. The CDR3 coding sequence is TGTGCCAGCTCACGGGGACTGGGCTACGAGCAGTACTTC. Translated: CASSRGLGYEQYF.

The chain carries TRBV6-5 and TRBJ1-4; TRBD1 might be the D (6 bases). V was clipped by 8 bases and J by 13 bases, with 20 bases between them. This CDR3 contains 13 residues. Germline CDR1 and CDR2: MNHEY and SVGAGI. The CDR3 loop is CASETGPPEGLFF. The DNA of the CDR3 is TGTGCCAGCGAAACAGGGCCTCCTGAGGGACTGTTTTTT.

This clone came up a few times. The rearrangement uses TRBV14 and TRBJ1-1; D gene ambiguous. The CDR3 has 13 amino acids. The germline V gene encodes CDR1 SGHDN and CDR2 FVKESK. V was pared by 1 base and J by 4 bases, with 7 bases between. The CDR3 nucleotides are TGTGCCAGCAGCCAAGGATGGACCACTGAAGCTTTCTTT. Amino acid sequence: CASSQGWTTEAFF. Supplemented by reference TRBV14 and TRBJ1-1, the full variable domain reads EAGVTQFPSHSVIEKGQTVTLRCDPISGHDNLYWYRRVMGKEIKFLLHFVKESKQDESGMPNNRFLAERTGGTYSTLKVQPAELEDSGVYFCASSQGWTTEAFFGQGTRLTVV.

The J gene is TRBJ2-2, the V gene TRBV2, with D unresolved. The CDR3 contains 16 residues. V was clipped by 2 bases and J by 2 bases, with 12 bases between them. Germline V gene data show CDR1 as SNHLY and CDR2 as FYNNEI. DNA of the CDR3: TGTGCCAGCAGTGAAAATCGTCCTCGCAACACCGGGGAGCTGTTTTTT. Protein sequence: CASSENRPRNTGELFF.

V is TRBV28 and J is TRBJ1-2; D gene ambiguous. Germline V CDR1 and CDR2: MDHEN, SYDVKM. CDR3 length equals 15 residues. V lost 3 bases and J lost 0, with 11 bases in between. DNA for the CDR3: TGTGCCAGCAGTTTGTTTATTGAGGCTAACTATGGCTACACCTTC. Its translation is CASSLFIEANYGYTF.

This chain connects TRBV7-9 to TRBJ2-1, with 11 bases that match TRBD2. J was trimmed by 2 bases and V by 2 bases; bases with no gene match: 2. The CDR3 contains 16 residues. CDR1 is SEHNR and CDR2 is FQNEAQ in the germline V gene (reference sequence). The CDR3 nucleotides are TGTGCCAGCAGCTTAACGGGACTAGCGGCCTACAATGAGCAGTTCTTC. Its translation is CASSLTGLAAYNEQFF.

The chain combines TRBV30 with TRBJ1-5; tentatively, D is TRBD1 (5 bases). Germline CDR1 and CDR2: GTSNPN and SVGIG (reference sequence). This CDR3 region has 17 residues. V lost 0 bases to trimming and J lost 0 bases, with 15 bases between them. The CDR3 loop is CAWSVGLTENSNQPQHF. CDR3 nucleotides: TGTGCCTGGAGTGTGGGGTTGACAGAAAATAGCAATCAGCCCCAGCATTTT.

The V and J genes are TRBV4-1 and TRBJ2-7; 8 bases are shared with TRBD2. This CDR3 is 18 amino acids long. CDR1 MGHRA and CDR2 YSYEKL come from the germline V gene. Trimming removed 0 bases from V and 0 bases from J; junction bases left unmatched: 10. The CDR3 here is CASSQEALSGAHSYEQYF. In DNA form, the CDR3 reads TGCGCCAGCAGCCAAGAAGCCCTTAGCGGGGCGCACTCCTACGAGCAGTACTTC.

The J gene is TRBJ1-5, the V gene TRBV10-3; D gene unclear. The V end lost 0 bases, the J end lost 0 bases, and 6 bases lay between the germline ends. The CDR3 runs to 15 residues. Germline loops: CDR1 ENHRY, CDR2 SYGVKD. Written as DNA, the CDR3 is TGTGCCATCAGTGAGTCGCAGTATAGCAATCAGCCCCAGCATTTT. The encoded protein is CAISESQYSNQPQHF.

This rearrangement joins TRBV28 to TRBJ2-3; the D is unclear. V gave up 2 bases and J gave up 3 bases, with 6 bases separating them. Looked up from germline, CDR1 is MDHEN and CDR2 is SYDVKM. The length of the CDR3 is 13 residues. The CDR3 region is CASSLPMTDTQYF. For the CDR3, the DNA is TGTGCCAGCAGTTTACCGATGACAGATACGCAGTATTTT.

V gene TRBV29-1 combines with J gene TRBJ2-7; TRBD2 matches 11 bases. Germline V CDR1 and CDR2: SQVTM, ANQGSEA. The CDR3 extends over 15 amino acids. V gave up 5 bases and J gave up 1 base; unmatched junction bases: 7. Here the CDR3 DNA reads TGCAGCGTTCTCAAGGGACTAGCGGATTCCTACGAGCAGTACTTC. This sequence encodes CSVLKGLADSYEQYF.

The chain recombines TRBV28 with TRBJ2-1, with 9 positions matching TRBD2. Germline CDR1 is MDHEN and CDR2 is SYDVKM. The CDR3 extends over 15 amino acids. V lost 6 bases and J lost 12; bases outside the gene matches: 15. DNA of the CDR3: TGTGCCAGCAGCGCCCCGGCGGTAGCGGGAGTTGGGCAGTTCTTC. Its protein is CASSAPAVAGVGQFF.

The V and J genes are TRBV28 and TRBJ1-6; the D is unclear. CDR3 length: 14 amino acids. Germline V gives CDR1 MDHEN, CDR2 SYDVKM. V was clipped by 6 bases and J by 7 bases, with 13 bases between them. Here the CDR3 reads CASRPPGWNSPLHF. The CDR3 region has the DNA TGTGCCAGCAGACCCCCGGGGTGGAATTCACCCCTCCACTTT.

The chain combines TRBV30 with TRBJ2-6; the D is unclear. With 2 bases removed from V and 0 bases from J, the gap between germline ends came to 8 bases. The CDR3 runs 15 residues. Germline values: CDR1 GTSNPN, CDR2 SVGIG (reference sequence). This CDR3 reads CAWSRLRSGANVLTF. CDR3 sequence (DNA): TGTGCCTGGAGTCGGCTACGCTCTGGGGCCAACGTCCTGACTTTC.

The V call is TRBV28, the J call TRBJ2-7, with 11 bases aligning to TRBD2. The CDR3 runs 14 residues. CDR1 is MDHEN and CDR2 is SYDVKM in the germline V gene. Trimming removed 7 bases from V and 1 base from J; junction bases left unmatched: 3. The CDR3 sequence is CASTRLAGSYEQYF. CDR3 DNA: TGTGCCAGCACCCGACTAGCGGGGTCCTACGAGCAGTACTTC.